This T cell receptor (beta chain) was recovered during a study of T cell responses to AZD1222 COVID-19 vaccine. The study, taken as a whole, reports: Donors were chiefly white British, with a greater number of females, and clonal diversity was perhaps underestimated. Following two doses of AZD1222, Spike-specific TCR breadth and depth rose. At 160-218 and 743-854, vaccine-associated CD4 TCRs were dominant, and they spanned spike.

Sequenced by immunoSEQ multiplex PCR; TCRdb stores in-frame clones only, minus some. The table has some 100,000 clones, less than 90% seen once; the top ten hold 1.8%. The CDR3 length is 13 residues. Per the germline V gene, CDR1 is MRHNA and CDR2 is SNTAGT. Trimming removed 4 bases at V and 3 bases at J, with 9 bases between. As regards this clone: Its antigen remains unknown.

V gene TRBV6-4 combines with J gene TRBJ1-1; D not certain. The source was peripheral blood, collected on day 0 of AZD1222 vaccination. This clonotype was sampled from an adult in good health. Written as DNA, the CDR3 is TGTGCCAGCAGTGCGTATGAATACACTGAAGCTTTCTTT. Translation: CASSAYEYTEAFF.